The subject of this entry is one TCR beta chain. Its antigen is undetermined. The CDR3 extends over 17 amino acids. From germline, CDR1 is LNHDA and CDR2 SQIVND (reference sequence). The V end was cut by 3 bases, the J end by 2 bases, with 17 bases between. TCRdb's table, derived via immunoSEQ multiplex PCR, lists solely in-frame clones and lacks some. Of approximately 24,000 clones listed, about three quarters were seen once; the top ten hold approximately 20%. This record comes from a study of vaccination effects on CD4 cells after COVID-19. Study-wide background: Samples that were drawn after vaccination came a median of 72 days after the second dose. General study points: Clones arising from infection and from vaccination showed marked clonal contraction late after vaccination.

After expansion with viral peptide pools in the ViraFEST assay, antigen-specific CD4+ T cells were sequenced. Scientists isolated CD4+ T cells after a roughly ten-day culture period ended. Subjects were given two BNT162b2 or mRNA-1273 vaccine doses. Nucleocapsid antibody tests were negative, and the vaccine recipients had no prior SARS-CoV-2 infection. The V and J genes are TRBV19 and TRBJ1-5; weak D call: TRBD1 (5 bases). The source of this sequence is a human donor who received a COVID-19 vaccine. This specimen was CD4+ T cells from PBMCs cultured with HCoV-NL63 spike peptides, taken after COVID-19 vaccination. CDR3: CASSIEGRAWGNQPQHF. DNA for the CDR3: TGTGCCAGTAGTATCGAAGGCAGGGCATGGGGCAATCAGCCCCAGCATTTT.